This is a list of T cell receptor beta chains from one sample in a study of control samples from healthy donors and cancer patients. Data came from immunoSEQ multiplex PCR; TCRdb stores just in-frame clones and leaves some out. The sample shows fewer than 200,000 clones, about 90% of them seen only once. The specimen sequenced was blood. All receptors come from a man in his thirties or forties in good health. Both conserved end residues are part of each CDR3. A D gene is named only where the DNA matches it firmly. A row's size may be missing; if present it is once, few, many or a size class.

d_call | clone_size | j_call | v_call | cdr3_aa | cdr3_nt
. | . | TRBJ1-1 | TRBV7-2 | CASSLARAEAFF | TGTGCCAGCAGCTTAGCGAGGGCTGAAGCTTTCTTT
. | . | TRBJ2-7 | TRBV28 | CATHYEQYF | TGTGCCACCCACTACGAGCAGTACTTC
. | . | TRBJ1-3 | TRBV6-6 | CASSSTGYSGNTIYF | TGTGCCAGCAGTTCAACAGGTTACTCTGGAAACACCATATATTTT
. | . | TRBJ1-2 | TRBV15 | CATSPEGRRPNYGYTF | TGTGCCACCAGCCCGGAGGGACGGAGACCTAACTATGGCTACACCTTC
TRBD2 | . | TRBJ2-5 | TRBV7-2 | CASSPRGGLAGGFGETQYF | TGTGCCAGCAGCCCCCGCGGTGGACTAGCGGGAGGGTTTGGAGAGACCCAGTACTTC
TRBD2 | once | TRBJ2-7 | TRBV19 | CASGAGEEQYF | TGTGCCAGTGGAGCGGGGGAAGAGCAGTACTTC
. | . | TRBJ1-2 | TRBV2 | CASKRTISTQGYTF | TGTGCCAGCAAAAGGACCATCTCCACCCAAGGCTACACCTTC
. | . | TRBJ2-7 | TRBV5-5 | CASSLAGVRLYEQYF | TGTGCCAGCAGCTTGGCAGGGGTCCGCCTCTACGAGCAGTACTTC
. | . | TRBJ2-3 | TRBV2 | CASTTGVRTDTQYF | TGTGCCAGCACCACCGGGGTCCGTACAGATACGCAGTATTTT
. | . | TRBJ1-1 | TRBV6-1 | CASSEAGRKEAFF | TGTGCCAGCAGTGAAGCAGGTCGGAAAGAAGCTTTCTTT
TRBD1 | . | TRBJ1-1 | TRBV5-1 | CASSLEGQGLEAFF | TGCGCCAGCAGCTTGGAGGGACAGGGGTTAGAAGCTTTCTTT
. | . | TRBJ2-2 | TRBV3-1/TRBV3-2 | CASSQSGPLPGELFF | TGTGCCAGCAGCCAATCCGGGCCCCTCCCCGGGGAGCTGTTTTTT
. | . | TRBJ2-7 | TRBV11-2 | CASSLIRTYEQYF | TGTGCCAGCAGCTTAATCCGCACCTACGAGCAGTACTTC
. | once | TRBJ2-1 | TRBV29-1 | CSVVGLIMDEQFF | TGCAGCGTTGTGGGCCTTATAATGGATGAGCAGTTCTTC
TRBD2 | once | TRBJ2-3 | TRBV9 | CASSATSGSLDTQYF | TGTGCCAGCAGCGCTACTAGCGGGAGTTTGGATACGCAGTATTTT
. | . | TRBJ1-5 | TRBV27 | CASSLNPGQPQHF | TGTGCCAGCAGTTTGAACCCAGGGCAGCCCCAGCATTTT
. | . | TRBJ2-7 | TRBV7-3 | CASSIGARGYEQYF | TGTGCCAGCAGCATCGGGGCCAGGGGCTACGAGCAGTACTTC
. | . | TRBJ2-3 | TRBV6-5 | CASRDSRRVDTQYF | TGTGCCAGCAGGGACTCTAGGAGGGTGGATACGCAGTATTTT
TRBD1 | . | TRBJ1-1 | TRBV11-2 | CASSSPGQGDTEAFF | TGTGCCAGCAGCTCGCCGGGACAGGGGGACACTGAAGCTTTCTTT
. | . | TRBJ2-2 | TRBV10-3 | CAISPGRDLTGELFF | TGTGCCATCAGTCCCGGAAGGGACCTCACCGGGGAGCTGTTTTTT
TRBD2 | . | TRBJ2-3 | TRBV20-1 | CSASFAGRGMDTQYF | TGCAGTGCTAGTTTTGCCGGGAGGGGTATGGATACGCAGTATTTT
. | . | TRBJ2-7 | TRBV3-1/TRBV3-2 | CASSSRDEQYF | TGTGCCAGCAGCTCCAGGGACGAGCAGTACTTC
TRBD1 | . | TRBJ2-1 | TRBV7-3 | CASSGLEGARNEQFF | TGTGCCAGCAGCGGCCTAGAGGGGGCTCGCAATGAGCAGTTCTTC
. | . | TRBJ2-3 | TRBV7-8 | CASPGVGTDTQYF | TGTGCCAGCCCGGGGGTCGGCACAGATACGCAGTATTTT
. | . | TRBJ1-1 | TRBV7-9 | CAGEVATEAFF | TGTGCCGGTGAGGTAGCCACTGAAGCTTTCTTT
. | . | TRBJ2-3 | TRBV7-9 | CASSTQSTDTQYF | TGTGCCAGCAGCACCCAAAGCACAGATACGCAGTATTTT
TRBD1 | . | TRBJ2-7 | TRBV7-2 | CASSPGTGEWDEQYF | TGTGCCAGCAGCCCAGGGACAGGGGAATGGGACGAGCAGTACTTC
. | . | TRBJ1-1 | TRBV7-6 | CASSSPGRGTFF | TGTGCCAGCAGCTCTCCGGGCAGGGGAACTTTCTTT
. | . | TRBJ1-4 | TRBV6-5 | CASRTVLNEKLFF | TGTGCCAGCAGGACAGTTTTGAATGAAAAACTGTTTTTT
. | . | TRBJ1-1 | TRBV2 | CASMGETTNTEAFF | TGTGCCAGCATGGGGGAGACAACGAACACTGAAGCTTTCTTT
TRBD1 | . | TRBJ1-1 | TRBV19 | CASDRGNTEAFF | TGTGCCAGTGACAGGGGGAACACTGAAGCTTTCTTT
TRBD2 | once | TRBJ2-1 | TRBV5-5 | CASSSSGSGNEQFF | TGTGCCAGCAGTTCTAGCGGGAGTGGCAATGAGCAGTTCTTC
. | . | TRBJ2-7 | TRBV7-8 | CASSLSNEQYF | TGTGCCAGCAGCTTGAGTAACGAGCAGTACTTC
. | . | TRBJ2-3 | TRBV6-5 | CASKMAGTDTQYF | TGTGCCAGCAAAATGGCAGGCACAGATACGCAGTATTTT
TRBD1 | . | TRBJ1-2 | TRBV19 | CASSSPGTGSRYKNGYTF | TGTGCCAGTAGTTCGCCCGGGACAGGTTCGAGGTACAAGAATGGCTACACCTTC
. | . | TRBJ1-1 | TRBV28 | CASSLSGESRAFF | TGTGCCAGCAGTTTATCCGGGGAATCGAGAGCTTTCTTT
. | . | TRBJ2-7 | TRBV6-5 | CASSYSTGAPYEQYF | TGTGCCAGCAGTTACTCTACCGGGGCTCCTTACGAGCAGTACTTC
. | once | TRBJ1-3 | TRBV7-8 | CASSLSWAANSGNTIYF | TGTGCCAGCAGCTTATCGTGGGCCGCCAACTCTGGAAACACCATATATTTT
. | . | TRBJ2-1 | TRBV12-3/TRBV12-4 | CASSLNSNEQFF | TGTGCCAGCAGTTTGAACAGTAATGAGCAGTTCTTC
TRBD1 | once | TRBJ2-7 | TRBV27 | CASSLSAYRDRTYEQYF | TGTGCCAGCAGTTTATCGGCTTACCGGGACAGGACCTACGAGCAGTACTTC
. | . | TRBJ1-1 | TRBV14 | CASSPRGGTEAFF | TGTGCCAGCAGCCCGCGTGGGGGAACTGAAGCTTTCTTT
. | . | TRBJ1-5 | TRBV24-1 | CATSDGGRGGQPQHF | TGTGCCACCAGTGATGGGGGCAGGGGAGGTCAGCCCCAGCATTTT